One sample yielded the 6 T cell receptor beta chains listed below, sequenced in a study of blood T cells in healthy people across ages. A second PCR of roughly 7 to 11 cycles used a sample-barcoded 5' primer and a J-beta primer mix. A single record per CDR3 protein comes from TCRdb applying MiXCR to the 5' RACE reads. The table lists some 1,800,000 distinct CDR3 sequences, roughly 43% of them singletons. Sequencing was done on a sample of blood. The receptors here all came from a human donor in good health.

This clonotype has just a few counts. The rearrangement links TRBV4-1 to TRBJ2-7; D gene uncertain. Trimming cost V 4 bases and J 3 bases, with 13 bases left between them. From germline, CDR1 is MGHRA and CDR2 YSYEKL. This CDR3 is built from 14 residues. As DNA, the CDR3 is TGCGCCAGCAGCCCCGACGTAAGTTTCTACGAGCAGTACTTC. Its translation: CASSPDVSFYEQYF.

The rearrangement links TRBV29-1 to TRBJ2-1; TRBD1 is a possible D gene (6 bases). CDR3 size: 11 residues. In germline, CDR1 is SQVTM, CDR2 ANQGSEA. V shed 6 bases and J shed 7 bases, with 10 bases lying between them. This CDR3 reads CSVVTGNEQFF. For the CDR3, the DNA is TGCAGCGTAGTGACAGGTAATGAGCAGTTCTTC.

This clonotype was found many times. The rearrangement joins TRBV29-1 to TRBJ1-2; D is perhaps TRBD1 (5 bases). The germline V gene has CDR1 SQVTM and CDR2 ANQGSEA. The CDR3 has 10 residues. V lost 5 bases and J lost 6, with 7 bases in between. Here the CDR3 reads CSVWGDGYTF. CDR3 DNA: TGCAGCGTTTGGGGGGATGGCTACACCTTC.

In this sample, this clonotype turned up a few times. The chain is built from TRBV2 and TRBJ1-4; 10 bases map to TRBD1. The CDR3 consists of 15 residues. The V gene end was trimmed by 6 bases and the J gene end by 7 bases; junction bases not matched to a gene: 8. The germline V gene encodes CDR1 SNHLY and CDR2 FYNNEI. The CDR3 spells CASSAGTGVREKLFF. CDR3 sequence (DNA): TGTGCCAGCAGCGCCGGGACAGGGGTTCGTGAAAAACTGTTTTTT.

This clonotype came up a few times. CDR3 coding DNA: TGTGCCACCAGTGATTTTAGAATAGGCGGGTCCGAGACCCAGTACTTC. Its protein is CATSDFRIGGSETQYF. The chain links TRBV24-1 to TRBJ2-5; tentative D call: TRBD2 (5 bases). V lost 1 base and J lost 5, with 16 bases in between. Germline V CDR1 and CDR2: KGHDR, SFDVKD. The CDR3 contains 16 residues.

This chain connects TRBV14 to TRBJ1-2; D call uncertain. Germline assignment: CDR1 SGHDN and CDR2 FVKESK. V dropped 3 bases and J dropped 2 bases, with 19 bases sitting between them. CDR3 length: 17 residues. CDR3 sequence reads: CASSQNLGHSPNYGYTF. The CDR3 nucleotides read TGTGCCAGCAGCCAGAATCTTGGGCATTCCCCCAACTATGGCTACACCTTC. Using reference TRBV14 and TRBJ1-2 for the parts outside the CDR3, the full variable domain is EAGVTQFPSHSVIEKGQTVTLRCDPISGHDNLYWYRRVMGKEIKFLLHFVKESKQDESGMPNNRFLAERTGGTYSTLKVQPAELEDSGVYFCASSQNLGHSPNYGYTFGSGTRLTVV.